The sample holds a few counts of the clone carrying this T cell receptor beta chain. This record belongs to a study of human T cells and chemical hapten exposure. The time point was: patch test 1, 2 weeks after DPC sensitization. The sample's treatment: therapeutic diphenylcyclopropenone sensitization with weekly scalp DPC. TCRdb itself ran the RACE reads through MiXCR, one entry per CDR3 protein. The table lists 80,000 to 100,000 distinct CDR3 sequences, about 6.8% of them singletons. This CDR3 is 11 amino acids long. Per the germline V gene, CDR1 is MDHEN and CDR2 is SYDVKM. Trimming removed 3 bases from V and 8 bases from J, with 7 bases in between.

This chain links TRBV28 with TRBJ1-1; D gene uncertain. This clonotype was sampled from a woman in her 30s with alopecia areata. Some clones in this sample may be carry-over from other donors' samples. The source was whole blood, collected in connection with sensitization to the hapten diphenylcyclopropenone (DPC). CDR3 DNA: TGTGCCAGCAGTTTCTTAGGGGAAGCTTTCTTT. It encodes CASSFLGEAFF. Full variable domain (outside the CDR3, taken from reference TRBV28 and TRBJ1-1): DVKVTQSSRYLVKRTGEKVFLECVQDMDHENMFWYRQDPGLGLRLIYFSYDVKMKEKGDIPEGYSVSREKKERFSLILESASTNQTSMYLCASSFLGEAFFGQGTRLTVV.